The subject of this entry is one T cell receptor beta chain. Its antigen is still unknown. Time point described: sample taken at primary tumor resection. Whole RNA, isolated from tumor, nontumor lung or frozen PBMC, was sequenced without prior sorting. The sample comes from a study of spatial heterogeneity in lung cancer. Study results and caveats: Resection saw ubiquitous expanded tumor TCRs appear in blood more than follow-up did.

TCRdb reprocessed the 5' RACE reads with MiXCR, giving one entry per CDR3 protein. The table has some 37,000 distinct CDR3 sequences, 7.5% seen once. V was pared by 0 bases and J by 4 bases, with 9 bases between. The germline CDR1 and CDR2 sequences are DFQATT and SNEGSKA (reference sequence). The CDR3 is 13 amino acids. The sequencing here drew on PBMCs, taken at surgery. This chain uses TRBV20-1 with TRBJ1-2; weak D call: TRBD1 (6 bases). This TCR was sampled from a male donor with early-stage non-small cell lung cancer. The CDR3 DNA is TGCAGTGCTAGAGAAACAGGGTCCTATGGCTACACCTTC. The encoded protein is CSARETGSYGYTF.